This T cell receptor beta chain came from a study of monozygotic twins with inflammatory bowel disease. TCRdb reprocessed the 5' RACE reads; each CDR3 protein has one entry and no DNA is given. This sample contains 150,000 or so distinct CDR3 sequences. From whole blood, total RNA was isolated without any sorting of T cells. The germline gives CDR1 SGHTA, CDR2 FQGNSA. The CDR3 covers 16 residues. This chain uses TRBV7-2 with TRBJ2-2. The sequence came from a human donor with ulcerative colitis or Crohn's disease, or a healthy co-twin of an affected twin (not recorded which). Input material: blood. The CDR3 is CASSPRREFFAGELFF. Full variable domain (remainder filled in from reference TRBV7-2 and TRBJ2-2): GAGVSQSPSNKVTEKGKDVELRCDPISGHTALYWYRQSLGQGLEFLIYFQGNSAPDKSGLPSDRFSAERTGGSVSTLTIQRTQQEDSAVYLCASSPRREFFAGELFFGEGSRLTVL.